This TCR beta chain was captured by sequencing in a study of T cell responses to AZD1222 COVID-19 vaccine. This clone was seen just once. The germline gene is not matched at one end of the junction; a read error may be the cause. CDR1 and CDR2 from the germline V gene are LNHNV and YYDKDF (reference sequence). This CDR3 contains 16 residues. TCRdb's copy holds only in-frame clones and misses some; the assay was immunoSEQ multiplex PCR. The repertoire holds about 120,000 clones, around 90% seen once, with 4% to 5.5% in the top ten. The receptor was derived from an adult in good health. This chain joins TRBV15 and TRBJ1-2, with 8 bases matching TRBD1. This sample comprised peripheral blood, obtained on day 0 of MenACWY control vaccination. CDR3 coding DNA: TGTGCCACCAGCGGAGAGACAGGGGAAACATCCTATGGCTACACCTTC. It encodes CATSGETGETSYGYTF. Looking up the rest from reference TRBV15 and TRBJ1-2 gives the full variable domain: DAMVIQNPRYQVTQFGKPVTLSCSQTLNHNVMYWYQQKSSQAPKLLFHYYDKDFNNEADTPDNFQSRRPNTSFCFLDIRSPGLGDTAMYLCATSGETGETSYGYTFGSGTRLTVV.